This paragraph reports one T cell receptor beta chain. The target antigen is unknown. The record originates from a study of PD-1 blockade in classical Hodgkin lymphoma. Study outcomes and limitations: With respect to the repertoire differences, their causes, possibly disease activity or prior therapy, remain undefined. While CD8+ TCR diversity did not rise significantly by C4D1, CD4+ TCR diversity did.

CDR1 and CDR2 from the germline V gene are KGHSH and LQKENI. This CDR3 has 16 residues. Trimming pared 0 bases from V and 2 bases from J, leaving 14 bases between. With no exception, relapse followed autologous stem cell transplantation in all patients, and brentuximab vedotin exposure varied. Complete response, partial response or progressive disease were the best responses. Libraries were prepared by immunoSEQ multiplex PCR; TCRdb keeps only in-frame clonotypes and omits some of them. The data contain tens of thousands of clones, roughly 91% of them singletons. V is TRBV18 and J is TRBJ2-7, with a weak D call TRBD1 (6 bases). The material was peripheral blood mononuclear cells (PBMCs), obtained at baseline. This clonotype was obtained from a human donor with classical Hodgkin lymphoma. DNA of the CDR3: TGTGCCAGCTCACCACCCCAAGGGACATCCACCTACGAGCAGTACTTC. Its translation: CASSPPQGTSTYEQYF. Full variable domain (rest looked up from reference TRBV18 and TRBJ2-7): NAGVMQNPRHLVRRRGQEARLRCSPMKGHSHVYWYRQLPEEGLKFMVYLQKENIIDESGMPKERFSAEFPKEGPSILRIQQVVRGDSAAYFCASSPPQGTSTYEQYFGPGTRLTVT.